This T cell receptor (beta chain) was recorded in a study of shared clonotypes between healthy human individuals. Background on the study: Samples came from two female and a few male donors aged 18 to 49.

Whole-study findings and limits: Non-shared clonotypes displayed generation probabilities falling below those of clonotypes present in all four donors.

The CDR3 runs to 15 residues. The germline CDR1 and CDR2 sequences are MDHEN and SYDVKM. Trimming took 3 bases from V and 2 from J, leaving 11 bases between them. Generated by immunoSEQ multiplex PCR, the TCRdb table keeps only in-frame clones and is missing some. The repertoire holds 800,000 to 950,000 clones, with 90% to 98% as singletons. Worth noting for this clone: Its specificity is not known.

In the naive CD8 group, cells lacked CD45RO and were positively selected for CCR7, so terminally differentiated effector memory CD45RA+ cells were left out. Sequences were obtained from naive CD8+ T cells sorted from blood. This clonotype was sampled from a young man in good health. The chain couples TRBV28 to TRBJ2-1; maybe TRBD1 (5 bases). This CDR3 is CASSFWGSPYNEQFF. DNA for the CDR3: TGTGCCAGCAGTTTCTGGGGCAGTCCCTACAATGAGCAGTTCTTC.